This is a list of T cell receptor beta chains from one sample in a study of OX40 agonist ivuxolimab in advanced cancers. Here immunoSEQ multiplex PCR was the method, and the copy in TCRdb shows in-frame clones only, minus some. This sample has some 85,000 clones, with 70% to 90% found just once. Specimen: CD4+ or CD8+ T cells sorted from blood, collected in a trial of the OX40 agonist ivuxolimab. These receptors originate from an adult with an advanced solid tumor such as melanoma, head and neck, liver or kidney cancer. The CDR3 runs from the conserved cysteine through the conserved F or W. The D gene is left open where the match is weak. Not every row has a clone size; where given, it reads once, few, many or a size class.

j_call d_call clone_size v_call cdr3_length cdr3_nt cdr3_aa
TRBJ2-7 . few TRBV6-1 15 TGTGCCAGCAGCGGGACCTCGGGAGTAGCTGGCGAGCAGTACTTC CASSGTSGVAGEQYF
TRBJ1-2 . . TRBV6-5 14 TGTGCCAGCAGTTACTCATCAGGGAGCAGTGGCTACACCTTC CASSYSSGSSGYTF
TRBJ2-7 TRBD1 . TRBV4-1 15 TGCGCCAGCAGCCCAGGACAGGGAATCGTCGACGAGCAGTACTTC CASSPGQGIVDEQYF
TRBJ1-3 . . TRBV9 15 TGTGCCAGCAGCGTAGATCCGGGCTCTGGAAACACCATATATTTT CASSVDPGSGNTIYF
TRBJ1-5 . . TRBV2 14 TGTGCCAGCGAGGGGGGCGCAGGCAATCAGCCCCAGCATTTT CASEGGAGNQPQHF
TRBJ1-4 TRBD1 once TRBV4-2 15 TGTGCCAGCAGCCAAGACGACAGGGGCAATGAAAAACTGTTTTTT CASSQDDRGNEKLFF
TRBJ2-5 . . TRBV5-1 13 TGCGCCAGCAGCCGAGACAAGCAAGAGACCCAGTACTTC CASSRDKQETQYF
TRBJ2-7 . . TRBV10-1 12 TGCGCCAGCAGTCACAGGGGAGGCGAGCAGTACTTC CASSHRGGEQYF
TRBJ2-7 TRBD1 . TRBV10-3 15 TGTGCCATCAGTGAGCCGGGACAGGGGTTTTACGAGCAGTACTTC CAISEPGQGFYEQYF
TRBJ2-1 TRBD1 . TRBV7-9 16 TGTGCCAGCAGCCAAATAACCGGGACAGTAGGAAATGAGCAGTTCTTC CASSQITGTVGNEQFF
TRBJ1-1 . . TRBV7-9 17 TGTGCCAGCAGCCCCGGACACCGAGCAGAAATGAACACTGAAGCTTTCTTT CASSPGHRAEMNTEAFF
TRBJ2-5 . . TRBV7-3 13 TGTGCCAGCAGCCCCGATGCGCGGGAGACCCAGTACTTC CASSPDARETQYF
TRBJ2-5 . . TRBV13 15 TGTGCCAGCAGCGCCCGGGCCAGAGAGGGGGAGACCCAGTACTTC CASSARAREGETQYF
TRBJ2-1 TRBD2 . TRBV5-1 16 TGCGCCAGCAGCGTTCCGGGACTAGCTTTTTACAATGAGCAGTTCTTC CASSVPGLAFYNEQFF
TRBJ1-5 TRBD1 . TRBV19 15 TGTGCCAGTACCCGGACAGGGGTTAGCAATCAGCCCCAGCATTTT CASTRTGVSNQPQHF
TRBJ2-7 TRBD1 . TRBV4-1 16 TGCGCCAGCAGCCAAGATTGGGGACAGGGGACCTACGAGCAGTACTTC CASSQDWGQGTYEQYF
TRBJ1-1 . . TRBV6-1 12 TGTGCCAGCCGGTCACAGGGATCTGAAGCTTTCTTT CASRSQGSEAFF
TRBJ1-4 TRBD1 . TRBV7-2 14 TGTGCCAGCAGCCGGGACAGGGGGGATGAAAAACTGTTTTTT CASSRDRGDEKLFF
TRBJ1-2 . . TRBV5-1 17 TGCGCCAGCAGCTTGGCTCGAATGGACCGCTCGAGTAGGGGCTACACCTTC CASSLARMDRSSRGYTF
TRBJ2-6 . . TRBV6-4 15 TGTGCCAGCAGCGAACAGGGCTCCGGGGCCAACGTCCTGACTTTC CASSEQGSGANVLTF
TRBJ1-6 . . TRBV6-5 14 TGTGCCAGCAGACAGTGGCAGGGGAATTCACCCCTCCACTTT CASRQWQGNSPLHF
TRBJ1-2 . . TRBV6-1 15 TGTGCCAGCAGCGAAGACAGGTGGAGTGGAAATGGCTACACCTTC CASSEDRWSGNGYTF
TRBJ2-5 TRBD2 . TRBV19 13 TGTGCCAGTAGTACCTTGGGGGGGGAGACCCAGTACTTC CASSTLGGETQYF
TRBJ1-1 . . TRBV11-2 14 TGTGCCAGCAGCCCCCTTAAAGGGAACACTGAAGCTTTCTTT CASSPLKGNTEAFF
TRBJ2-5 . . TRBV5-6 17 TGTGCCAGCAGCCCTAAGGGGAGCGTCTTACACCAAGAGACCCAGTACTTC CASSPKGSVLHQETQYF
TRBJ2-2 TRBD1 . TRBV4-1 16 TGCGCCAGCAGCCAAGAGGACAGGACGAACACCGGGGAGCTGTTTTTT CASSQEDRTNTGELFF
TRBJ1-5 TRBD1 . TRBV18 14 TGTGCCAGCTCACCAGACAGGGTGGGCCAGCCCCAGCATTTT CASSPDRVGQPQHF
TRBJ2-1 TRBD2 . TRBV19 15 TGTGCCAGTAGTGTAAGCGGGAGCTCCTACAATGAGCAGTTCTTC CASSVSGSSYNEQFF
TRBJ2-2 TRBD1 . TRBV14 15 TGTGCCAGCAGCCAATGGACAGGATACACCGGGGAGCTGTTTTTT CASSQWTGYTGELFF
TRBJ1-3 . . TRBV14 15 TGTGCCAGCAGCCAAGATCTGAGCTCTGGAAACACCATATATTTT CASSQDLSSGNTIYF
TRBJ2-1 TRBD2 . TRBV2 15 TGTGCCAGCAAGGAGACTAGCGGGGGGTACAATGAGCAGTTCTTC CASKETSGGYNEQFF
TRBJ1-2 . . TRBV2 14 TGTGCCAGCGTCGTAGGGCACGGGGCATGGGGCTACACCTTC CASVVGHGAWGYTF
TRBJ1-4 . . TRBV30 13 TGTGCCTGGAGGAGCCCCCGGGATGAAAAACTGTTTTTT CAWRSPRDEKLFF
TRBJ2-5 . . TRBV5-4 12 TGTGCCAGCAGCTCGGTTTCCGAGACCCAGTACTTC CASSSVSETQYF
TRBJ1-5 . . TRBV5-5 15 TGTGCCAGCAGCTTGGGGGTCTTCAACAATCAGCCCCAGCATTTT CASSLGVFNNQPQHF
TRBJ2-1 TRBD2 . TRBV27 19 TGTGCCAGCAGCTCCCTCGGGACTAGCGGGGCCAGCTCCTACAATGAGCAGTTCTTC CASSSLGTSGASSYNEQFF
TRBJ2-7 TRBD1 . TRBV5-1 14 TGCGCCAGCAGCGGGGGGACAGGAGCCTACGAGCAGTACTTC CASSGGTGAYEQYF
TRBJ1-4 . . TRBV5-1 16 TGCGCCAGCAGCCCCCGACCCTTTGGGGCTAATGAAAAACTGTTTTTT CASSPRPFGANEKLFF
TRBJ2-7 TRBD2 . TRBV27 18 TGTGCCAGCAGTATCAAACCCCCGACTAGCGGGGGCCCCTACGAGCAGTACTTC CASSIKPPTSGGPYEQYF
TRBJ1-2 TRBD1 . TRBV15 15 TGTGCCACCAGCTCCCGGGACAGGGAAAACTATGGCTACACCTTC CATSSRDRENYGYTF
TRBJ2-2 . . TRBV11-1 16 TGTGCCAGCAGCCGACCGGGACTCCAGAACACCGGGGAGCTGTTTTTT CASSRPGLQNTGELFF
TRBJ1-4 . . TRBV18 15 TGTGCCAGCTCACCATATGGGGGCTCACCGGAAAAACTGTTTTTT CASSPYGGSPEKLFF
TRBJ1-2 . . TRBV7-2 13 TGTGCCAGCAGTCATAGCAGGGATGTTGGCTACACCTTC CASSHSRDVGYTF
TRBJ2-2 . . TRBV30 14 TGTGCCTGGAGAGGGGGGGCGAACACCGGGGAGCTGTTTTTT CAWRGGANTGELFF
TRBJ2-4 . once TRBV19 13 TGTGCCAGTGGCCCCAGTCCATTAAACATTCAGTACTTC CASGPSPLNIQYF
TRBJ1-1 . . TRBV18 15 TGTGCCAGCTCACCGGGGGCGGGGTGGAACACTGAAGCTTTCTTT CASSPGAGWNTEAFF
TRBJ2-5 TRBD2 . TRBV7-8 16 TGTGCCAGCGGATTCCGACTAGCGGGGGACCAAGAGACCCAGTACTTC CASGFRLAGDQETQYF
TRBJ1-6 . . TRBV11-2 17 TGTGCCAGCAGCTTAATCCCCAGGAGCTCCTATAATTCACCCCTCCACTTT CASSLIPRSSYNSPLHF
TRBJ2-5 . once TRBV19 13 TGTGCCAGTAGTATTGACGGGTGGGAGACCCAGTACTTC CASSIDGWETQYF
TRBJ1-3 . few TRBV18 13 TGTGCCAGCTCCCAAGGGACTGGAAACACCATATATTTT CASSQGTGNTIYF
TRBJ2-7 TRBD2 . TRBV10-3 13 TGTGCCACCGCGGCTAGCGGTCTTTACGAGCAGTACTTC CATAASGLYEQYF
TRBJ1-6 TRBD1 . TRBV5-4 15 TGTGCCAGCAGTGCACAGGGGGATTATAATTCACCCCTCCACTTT CASSAQGDYNSPLHF
TRBJ1-2 TRBD1 . TRBV25-1 15 TGTGCCGGCAACCAACTGACAGGGATATTCTATGGCTACACCTTC CAGNQLTGIFYGYTF
TRBJ1-5 TRBD1 . TRBV7-2 16 TGTGCCAGCAGCTTAGGAGGACAGGGACGCAATCAGCCCCAGCATTTT CASSLGGQGRNQPQHF
TRBJ1-1 TRBD1 few TRBV6-1 15 TGTGCCAGCAATACCGACAGGGGGAGGAACACTGAAGCTTTCTTT CASNTDRGRNTEAFF
TRBJ2-6 TRBD1 . TRBV6-1 17 TGTGCCAGCAGTGAAACAGGGGTTCGCTCTGGGGCCAACGTCCTGACTTTC CASSETGVRSGANVLTF
TRBJ1-5 . . TRBV27 17 TGTGCCAGCAGTTTTCGACCTTTAACAGGCCGGCTTCAGCCCCAGCATTTT CASSFRPLTGRLQPQHF
TRBJ1-6 . . TRBV18 15 TGTGCCAGCTCACCACCGCGGGGTAACGGTTCACCCCTCCACTTT CASSPPRGNGSPLHF